These 28 T cell receptor beta chains were sequenced from one sample in a study of cytomegalovirus exposure and HLA in healthy donors (dated by TCRdb to 2016 to 2017). The protocol used for the library was the immunoSEQ multiplex PCR assay. For the multiplex PCR, a mixture combining 60 forward primers for TCR Vbeta segments and 13 reverse primers for TCR Jbeta segments was used. Here the immuneACCESS table is served through TCRdb, limited to in-frame sequences with V and J called. Missing clones are a known gap in these copies; in checked studies unresolved V genes cover under half, and the rest lacks a known reason. A total of roughly 200,000 clones appear in this sample, approximately 90% of them only once. Of the sample, less than 1.2% falls within the top ten clones. Sequenced: PBMCs. Source of these receptors: a woman aged 18-29 years in good health and CMV-seronegative.

The rearrangement joins TRBV5-6 to TRBJ1-2; 8 bases match TRBD1. The CDR3 contains 14 residues. V lost 4 bases, J lost 5 bases, and 7 bases stayed unmatched. Germline CDR1 is SGHDT and CDR2 is YYEEEE. CDR3 region: CASSGDRGMYGYTF. DNA of the CDR3: TGTGCCAGCAGCGGCGACAGGGGAATGTATGGCTACACCTTC.

The CDR3 nucleotides are TGTGCCAGCAGCTTTAGGTCTGGGAGATTTGAGGGATACGAGCAGTACTTC. This encodes CASSFRSGRFEGYEQYF. The chain employs TRBV7-9 and TRBJ2-7, with D possibly being TRBD2 (5 bases). V was clipped by 3 bases and J by 4 bases, with 22 bases between them. From germline, CDR1 is SEHNR and CDR2 FQNEAQ (reference sequence). The CDR3 runs 17 residues.

This chain connects TRBV27 to TRBJ2-3; 10 bases align to TRBD2. The CDR3 contains 16 residues. The V segment lost 6 bases and the J segment 6 bases; nucleotides outside the gene matches: 12. CDR1 is MNHEY, CDR2 SMNVEV, per germline (reference sequence). This CDR3 is CASRSTPSGSWDTQYF. The CDR3 DNA is TGTGCCAGCAGATCGACGCCTAGCGGGAGTTGGGATACGCAGTATTTT.

The chain couples TRBV6-5 to TRBJ2-2, with TRBD2 identical over 9 bases. V trimming: 6 bases; J trimming: 5 bases; junction bases outside the gene matches: 7. CDR3 length: 15 residues. Germline V gene data show CDR1 as MNHEY and CDR2 as SVGAGI. CDR3 DNA: TGTGCCAGCAGCGTAGCGGGAGAAGGGACCGGGGAGCTGTTTTTT. Its translation: CASSVAGEGTGELFF.

This chain links TRBV7-2 with TRBJ2-5, with D perhaps TRBD1 (5 bases). Trimming took off 4 bases at V and 5 bases at J, with 14 bases between the two ends. CDR1 and CDR2 (germline): SGHTA, FQGNSA. The CDR3 has 14 residues. The CDR3 nucleotides are TGTGCCAGCAGCTACCCAGGGAAGGTGGAGACCCAGTACTTC. It encodes CASSYPGKVETQYF.

The chain links TRBV21-1 to TRBJ2-7; the DNA was not used to check the table's D call, TRBD2. TRBV21-1 is flagged as a pseudogene. The CDR3 is made up of 16 amino acids. In DNA form, the CDR3 reads TGTGCCAGCAGTACCCCGGAAGAGGGTTCCCTCTACGAGCAGTACTTC. It specifies CASSTPEEGSLYEQYF.

This clone is a singleton in its sample. The chain links TRBV6-5 to TRBJ2-5; D perhaps matches TRBD2 (5 bases). Germline V gene sequence: CDR1 MNHEY, CDR2 SVGAGI. V was clipped by 5 bases and J by 2 bases, with 9 bases between them. The CDR3 runs to 13 residues. For the CDR3, the DNA is TGTGCCAGCAGTACAACTAGACAAGAGACCCAGTACTTC. It specifies CASSTTRQETQYF.

The V gene is TRBV10-1, the J gene TRBJ2-1; TRBD1 agrees at 7 bases. This CDR3 spans 14 amino acids. Germline lookup yields CDR1 WNHNN and CDR2 SYGVQD (reference sequence). The V and J ends lost 8 bases and 4 bases, in that order; junction bases with no gene match: 8. The CDR3 spells CASSPQGVYNEQFF. The CDR3 nucleotides are TGCGCCAGCTCCCCCCAGGGGGTGTACAATGAGCAGTTCTTC.

CDR3 amino acids: CATSRDPRSGTGGKQYF. CDR3 nucleotide sequence: TGTGCCACCAGCAGAGATCCTCGATCCGGGACAGGGGGGAAGCAGTACTTC. This rearrangement joins TRBV15 to TRBJ2-7; 11 bases are shared with TRBD1. V lost 0 bases, J lost 8 bases, and 12 bases stayed unmatched. Per germline, CDR1 LNHNV and CDR2 YYDKDF (reference sequence). The CDR3 is 17 residues long. The full variable domain, rest sourced from reference TRBV15 and TRBJ2-7, is DAMVIQNPRYQVTQFGKPVTLSCSQTLNHNVMYWYQQKSSQAPKLLFHYYDKDFNNEADTPDNFQSRRPNTSFCFLDIRSPGLGDTAMYLCATSRDPRSGTGGKQYFGPGTRLTVT.

The J gene is TRBJ2-1, the V gene TRBV4-2; D unresolved. V was shortened by 3 bases and J by 9 bases, with 15 bases between the two germline ends. In germline, CDR1 is LGHNA, CDR2 YNFKEQ. CDR3 length: 14 amino acids. Here the CDR3 reads CASSQETELGEQFF. CDR3 DNA sequence: TGTGCCAGCAGCCAGGAGACCGAATTGGGTGAGCAGTTCTTC.

The chain is built from TRBV6-4 and TRBJ2-2, with D possibly matching TRBD1 (6 bases). The V gene's germline CDR1 is MRHNA and CDR2 SNTAGT. The CDR3 sequence is 15 residues long. V gave up 5 bases and J gave up 2 bases, with 12 bases separating them. The CDR3 spells CASSQQGANTGELFF. CDR3 sequence (DNA): TGTGCCAGCAGTCAACAGGGAGCCAACACCGGGGAGCTGTTTTTT.

The V gene is TRBV18, the J gene TRBJ1-2; D might be TRBD1 (5 bases). V gave up 1 base and J gave up 2 bases, with 17 bases separating them. CDR3 length: 17 residues. Germline loops: CDR1 KGHSH, CDR2 LQKENI. CDR3 sequence reads: CASSPLGTLGQNYGYTF. In DNA, the CDR3 is TGTGCCAGCTCACCACTAGGGACTCTGGGGCAGAACTATGGCTACACCTTC. Supplemented by reference TRBV18 and TRBJ1-2, the full variable domain reads NAGVMQNPRHLVRRRGQEARLRCSPMKGHSHVYWYRQLPEEGLKFMVYLQKENIIDESGMPKERFSAEFPKEGPSILRIQQVVRGDSAAYFCASSPLGTLGQNYGYTFGSGTRLTVV.

This rearrangement joins TRBV7-2 to TRBJ2-1; TRBD2 matches at 8 bases. Germline values: CDR1 SGHTA, CDR2 FQGNSA. This CDR3 has 16 residues. The V gene end was trimmed by 2 bases and the J gene end by 0 bases; junction bases not matched to a gene: 3. The CDR3 DNA is TGTGCCAGCAGCTTACGGCTAGCGGGCTCCTACAATGAGCAGTTCTTC. This codes for CASSLRLAGSYNEQFF.

The chain employs TRBV14 and TRBJ1-1; D not certain. Germline CDR1 is SGHDN and CDR2 is FVKESK. The length of the CDR3 is 16 residues. V lost 0 bases and J lost 1, with 12 bases in between. The CDR3 is CASSQDRSQANTEAFF. In DNA form, the CDR3 reads TGTGCCAGCAGCCAAGATCGATCCCAGGCGAACACTGAAGCTTTCTTT.

The rearrangement joins TRBV5-1 to TRBJ2-7, with 10 bases that match TRBD2. The CDR3 spans 14 residues. Germline CDR1 reads SGHRS; CDR2 reads YFSETQ. V trimming: 3 bases; J trimming: 3 bases; junction bases outside the gene matches: 3. CDR3 sequence: CASSWASGSYEQYF. The CDR3 nucleotides read TGCGCCAGCAGCTGGGCTAGCGGGAGCTACGAGCAGTACTTC.

The rearrangement joins TRBV4-1 to TRBJ2-7; 8 bases fit TRBD2. The germline CDR1 and CDR2 sequences are MGHRA and YSYEKL. CDR3 length: 14 amino acids. Trimming took 1 base from V and 2 from J; bases not matched to a gene: 1. The CDR3 sequence is CASSQGTSPYEQYF. The CDR3 DNA sequence: TGCGCCAGCAGCCAAGGGACTAGCCCCTACGAGCAGTACTTC.

This chain links TRBV19 with TRBJ2-1; 11 bases match TRBD2. V lost 4 bases and J lost 4; bases outside the gene matches: 21. Germline-derived CDR1 and CDR2 are LNHDA and SQIVND (reference sequence). The CDR3 is made up of 21 amino acids. Written as DNA, the CDR3 is TGTGCCAGTAGTACATCCAGGGCTCGGACTAGCGGGCCTTGGGGGTACAATGAGCAGTTCTTC. Translating it yields CASSTSRARTSGPWGYNEQFF.

Worth noting for this clone: A read error may account for a junction end that differs from germline. The V gene is TRBV7-3, the J gene TRBJ2-3, with 8 nucleotides matching TRBD2. The CDR3 has 15 amino acids. Germline V gives CDR1 SGHTA, CDR2 FQGTGA. The DNA for the CDR3 is TGTGCCAGCAGCTTAAAGAGCGGGAGCACAGGTACGCAGTATTTT. Its translation is CASSLKSGSTGTQYF.

The chain carries TRBV27 and TRBJ2-5, with D possibly matching TRBD1 (5 bases). The CDR3 totals 14 residues. Germline CDR1 reads MNHEY; CDR2 reads SMNVEV (reference sequence). Deletions cut 3 bases from V and 4 bases from J, with 12 bases between. CDR3: CASSFVWGAETQYF. The CDR3, as DNA: TGTGCCAGCAGTTTTGTGTGGGGCGCAGAGACCCAGTACTTC.

The chain is built from TRBV9 and TRBJ2-1; 8 bases align to TRBD2. With 3 bases clipped from V and 4 bases from J, the junction kept 9 bases outside the gene matches. This CDR3 is 16 amino acids long. Germline V gene sequence: CDR1 SGDLS, CDR2 YYNGEE. As DNA, the CDR3 is TGTGCCAGCAGCGCCCGCGCTAGCGGGTCTTACAATGAGCAGTTCTTC. It translates to CASSARASGSYNEQFF. Supplemented by reference TRBV9 and TRBJ2-1, the full variable domain reads DSGVTQTPKHLITATGQRVTLRCSPRSGDLSVYWYQQSLDQGLQFLIQYYNGEERAKGNILERFSAQQFPDLHSELNLSSLELGDSALYFCASSARASGSYNEQFFGPGTRLTVL.

The chain has TRBV11-3 and TRBJ2-1; 12 bases agree with TRBD2. The V segment lost 4 bases and the J segment 6 bases; nucleotides outside the gene matches: 10. The germline V gene has CDR1 SGHNT and CDR2 YENEEA. This CDR3 is built from 17 residues. The CDR3 sequence is CASSYGPSGGASNEQFF. The DNA of the CDR3 is TGTGCCAGCAGCTATGGCCCTAGCGGGGGGGCCAGCAATGAGCAGTTCTTC.

V is TRBV7-2 and J is TRBJ1-5; D not resolved. Germline V CDR1 and CDR2: SGHTA, FQGNSA. CDR3 size: 14 residues. Trimming took off 3 bases at V and 4 bases at J, with 10 bases between the two ends. DNA of the CDR3: TGTGCCAGCAGCTTTTCTCAGGTTAATCAGCCCCAGCATTTT. This encodes CASSFSQVNQPQHF.

This clone was found once. The rearrangement uses TRBV11-1 and TRBJ1-2; 9 nucleotides match TRBD1. This CDR3 has 13 amino acids. Germline V gene data show CDR1 as SGHAT and CDR2 as FQDESV (reference sequence). Losses at the gene ends were 5 bases for V and 8 bases for J; bases not matched to a gene: 6. This chain's CDR3 is CASSRDRVEGYTF. The CDR3 region has the DNA TGTGCCAGCAGCCGGGACAGGGTGGAAGGCTACACCTTC.

The rearrangement links TRBV23-1 to TRBJ1-3; no clear D gene. TRBV23-1 is treated as an ORF (open reading frame) with a function not yet certain. The CDR3 runs 16 residues. The V end lost 0 bases, the J end lost 7 bases, and 16 bases lay between the germline ends. The CDR3 spells CASSQSRRREWNTIYF. The CDR3 DNA sequence: TGCGCCAGCAGTCAATCTCGACGGAGAGAATGGAACACCATATATTTT.

The chain is built from TRBV6-6 and TRBJ1-5, with D tentatively TRBD1 (5 bases). V was cut by 2 bases and J by 7 bases, with 12 bases left in between. This CDR3 spans 14 amino acids. Germline V gene data show CDR1 as MNHNY and CDR2 as SVGAGI (reference sequence). The CDR3 DNA is TGTGCCAGCAGTTACGGGGCAGGAGGGCAGCCCCAGCATTTT. It translates to CASSYGAGGQPQHF.

The chain combines TRBV10-3 with TRBJ2-1, with 9 bases that match TRBD1. Looked up from germline, CDR1 is ENHRY and CDR2 is SYGVKD. The CDR3 runs to 13 residues. Losses at the gene ends were 3 bases for V and 9 bases for J; bases not matched to a gene: 3. The CDR3 reads CAISDRQGGEQFF. The DNA of the CDR3 is TGTGCCATCAGTGACCGACAGGGGGGTGAGCAGTTCTTC.

The rearrangement joins TRBV2 to TRBJ2-1; TRBD2 matches at 9 bases. Germline loops: CDR1 SNHLY, CDR2 FYNNEI. Trimming at V came to 7 bases and at J to 6 bases, leaving 7 bases not matched to a gene. CDR3 length equals 14 residues. The CDR3 loop reads CASKERGVSNEQFF. CDR3 coding DNA: TGTGCCAGCAAGGAGCGGGGGGTTAGCAATGAGCAGTTCTTC.

The table lists this clone with a count of one. V and J are TRBV5-4 and TRBJ2-3; the match to TRBD2 covers 8 bases. V gave up 4 bases and J gave up 4 bases; unmatched junction bases: 11. The CDR3 consists of 16 residues. The germline gives CDR1 SGHNT, CDR2 YYREEE (reference sequence). As DNA, the CDR3 is TGTGCCAGCAGCCACAAAGGGACTAGTTTATCAGATACGCAGTATTTT. This gives the protein CASSHKGTSLSDTQYF.